This T cell receptor beta chain stems from a study of cytomegalovirus exposure and HLA in healthy donors. Study-wide results and limits: There were some V segments, including TRBV6-2 and TRBV6-3, excluded as indistinguishable. As was reported, the HLA-A and HLA-B alleles of most subjects were accurately predicted from TCR beta sequences.

Healthy bone marrow donors made up the donor group. V was shortened by 7 bases and J by 6 bases, with 31 bases between the two germline ends. This CDR3 comprises 18 residues. Germline lookup yields CDR1 SQVTM and CDR2 ANQGSEA. The PCR employed 60 Vbeta primers together with 13 Jbeta primers. Sequencing used immunoSEQ multiplex PCR; TCRdb keeps in-frame clones, though not all of them. Of about 130,000 clones listed, under 90% are singletons. Concerning this clone: The antigen remains undetermined.

The TCR sequence derives from a woman in her forties in good health and CMV-seropositive. The chain links TRBV29-1 to TRBJ2-1; tentative D call: TRBD2 (5 bases). The specimen was PBMCs. The DNA of the CDR3 is TGCAGCGCCCCTATAGGAGGAGTTCAGTTGCTTTACGTCAATGAGCAGTTCTTC. Encoded protein: CSAPIGGVQLLYVNEQFF.